This TCR beta chain was sequenced during a study of shared clonotypes between healthy human individuals. Study information: Each donor had three CD4 naive, three CD4 memory, two CD8 naive and one CD8 memory plate.

Overall study results and limits: Represented genetic and exposure-history diversity was restricted by having few donors. The generation probabilities recorded for non-shared clonotypes fell below those of clonotypes shared by all four donors.

The V end lost 0 bases, the J end lost 4 bases, and 14 bases lay between the germline ends. CDR1 LNHNV and CDR2 YYDKDF come from the germline V gene (reference sequence). The length of the CDR3 is 16 residues. A note on this clone: What it recognizes is unknown.

Repertoires were generated with immunoSEQ multiplex PCR, while TCRdb's copy carries only in-frame clones and drops some. The table has a few million clones, almost 96% seen once. This TCR was sampled from a young man in good health. The sample consisted of naive CD4+ T cells sorted from blood. Subset here: CD45RA+ positively selected. The chain joins TRBV15 to TRBJ2-3, with D perhaps being TRBD1 or TRBD2 (6 bases each). CDR3 loop: CATSRDRPGAADTQYF. In DNA, the CDR3 is TGTGCCACCAGCAGAGATCGGCCGGGGGCAGCAGATACGCAGTATTTT.